What follows describes a single TCR beta chain. Its antigen is unidentified. The V gene's germline CDR1 is KGHSH and CDR2 LQKENI. Trimming took 3 bases from V and 5 from J; bases not matched to a gene: 5. The CDR3 length is 15 residues. This entry is derived from a study of shared clonotypes between healthy human individuals. Per the study methods: Filtering of immunoSEQ junctional sequences could not match full-length read filtering. Clones were sequenced by immunoSEQ multiplex PCR, and TCRdb holds only the in-frame ones, with some missing. Clone size and V and J calls were adopted from that table, with D and trimming inferred from the DNA. The sample consists of some 2,000,000 clones, 85% to 95% of them appearing once. Study-wide points: Shared across a handful of donors were around 5% of the naive CD4 clonotypes. Sampling was confined to blood; repertoires within tissues likely differ.

The specimen was naive CD4+ T cells sorted from blood. Specified subset: CD45RA+ positively selected. This clonotype was obtained from a man aged 18 to 30 in good health. This rearrangement joins TRBV18 to TRBJ2-1, with TRBD1 matching over 9 bases. CDR3 protein: CASSPTGGGHNEQFF. The CDR3 DNA follows: TGTGCCAGCTCACCGACAGGGGGGGGGCACAATGAGCAGTTCTTC.